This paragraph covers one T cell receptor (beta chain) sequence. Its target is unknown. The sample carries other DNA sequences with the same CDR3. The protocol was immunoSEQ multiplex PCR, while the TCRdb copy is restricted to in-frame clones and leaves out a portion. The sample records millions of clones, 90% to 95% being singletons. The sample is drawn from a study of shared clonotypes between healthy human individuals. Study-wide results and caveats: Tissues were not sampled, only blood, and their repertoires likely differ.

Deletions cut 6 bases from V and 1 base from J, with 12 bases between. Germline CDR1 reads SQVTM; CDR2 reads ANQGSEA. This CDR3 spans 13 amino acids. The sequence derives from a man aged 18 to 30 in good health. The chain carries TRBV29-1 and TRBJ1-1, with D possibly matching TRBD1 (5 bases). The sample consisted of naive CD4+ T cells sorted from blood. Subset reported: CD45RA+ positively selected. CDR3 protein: CSVERQSNTEAFF. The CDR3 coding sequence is TGCAGCGTAGAGAGACAGTCGAACACTGAAGCTTTCTTT.